Listed below are T cell receptor beta chains from one sample, sequenced in a study of human T cells and chemical hapten exposure. Via MiXCR, TCRdb re-called the RACE reads, giving one row per CDR3 protein. This table holds 80,000 to 100,000 distinct CDR3 sequences, approximately 11% found once. Sequenced material: whole blood, taken in connection with sensitization to the hapten diphenylcyclopropenone (DPC). The source of these receptors is a woman under 40 with alopecia areata. Some clones in this sample may be carry-over from other donors' samples. The CDR3 runs from the conserved cysteine through the conserved F or W. A D gene is named only where the DNA matches it firmly. Clone size is not always given. Where it is, it says once, few, many or a class for expanded clones.

D gene: TRBD2; V gene: TRBV6-2/TRBV6-3; CDR3 length: 18; J gene: TRBJ2-3; clone size: -; CDR3 protein: CASTPRGTSGALSDTQYF; CDR3 DNA: TGTGCCAGCACCCCCCGGGGGACTAGCGGGGCTCTTTCAGATACGCAGTATTTT
D gene: TRBD1; V gene: TRBV12-5; CDR3 length: 13; J gene: TRBJ2-1; clone size: many; CDR3 protein: CASGFTGVHEQFF; CDR3 DNA: TGTGCTAGTGGTTTCACAGGGGTGCATGAGCAGTTCTTC
D gene: TRBD2; V gene: TRBV10-1; CDR3 length: 19; J gene: TRBJ2-3; clone size: many; CDR3 protein: CASSESSAGGSTITDTQYF; CDR3 DNA: TGCGCCAGCAGTGAATCATCAGCGGGGGGTTCCACTATCACAGATACGCAGTATTTT
D gene: -; V gene: TRBV7-3; CDR3 length: 13; J gene: TRBJ2-1; clone size: many; CDR3 protein: CASSPPGINEQFF; CDR3 DNA: TGTGCCAGCAGCCCACCGGGAATAAATGAGCAGTTCTTC
D gene: TRBD1; V gene: TRBV28; CDR3 length: 14; J gene: TRBJ1-2; clone size: -; CDR3 protein: CASSTGALHYGYTF; CDR3 DNA: TGTGCCAGCAGCACAGGGGCTTTGCACTATGGCTACACCTTC
D gene: -; V gene: TRBV20-1; CDR3 length: 16; J gene: TRBJ2-5; clone size: few; CDR3 protein: CSAPPRGPSYQETQYF; CDR3 DNA: TGCAGTGCTCCCCCCCGGGGACCCTCGTACCAAGAGACCCAGTACTTC
D gene: -; V gene: TRBV20-1; CDR3 length: 13; J gene: TRBJ2-7; clone size: -; CDR3 protein: CSARDGTDYEQYF; CDR3 DNA: TGCAGTGCTAGAGATGGGACGGACTACGAGCAGTACTTC
D gene: TRBD2; V gene: TRBV7-7; CDR3 length: 15; J gene: TRBJ2-3; clone size: many; CDR3 protein: CASSLTSGSLDTQYF; CDR3 DNA: TGTGCTAGCAGCTTAACTAGCGGGAGTTTAGATACGCAGTATTTT
D gene: -; V gene: TRBV7-9; CDR3 length: 14; J gene: TRBJ2-5; clone size: few; CDR3 protein: CASSLGQIQETQYF; CDR3 DNA: TGTGCCAGCAGCCTCGGACAGATCCAAGAGACCCAGTACTTC
D gene: TRBD2; V gene: TRBV19; CDR3 length: 15; J gene: TRBJ2-1; clone size: -; CDR3 protein: CASRMGAGAYNEQFF; CDR3 DNA: TGTGCCAGTAGGATGGGAGCGGGAGCTTACAATGAGCAGTTCTTC
D gene: -; V gene: TRBV2; CDR3 length: 14; J gene: TRBJ1-1; clone size: many; CDR3 protein: CASRSRFMNTEAFF; CDR3 DNA: TGTGCCAGCAGGTCCCGCTTTATGAACACTGAAGCTTTCTTT
D gene: TRBD1; V gene: TRBV2; CDR3 length: 14; J gene: TRBJ2-6; clone size: many; CDR3 protein: CASKDRAGANVLTF; CDR3 DNA: TGTGCCAGCAAGGACAGGGCTGGGGCCAACGTCCTGACTTTC
D gene: TRBD1; V gene: TRBV19; CDR3 length: 15; J gene: TRBJ2-5; clone size: few; CDR3 protein: CASSPMGQGGETQYF; CDR3 DNA: TGTGCCAGTAGCCCGATGGGACAGGGAGGCGAGACCCAGTACTTC
D gene: -; V gene: TRBV19; CDR3 length: 17; J gene: TRBJ2-1; clone size: few; CDR3 protein: CASSIRGGQDPFNEQFF; CDR3 DNA: TGTGCCAGTAGTATAAGGGGGGGGCAGGACCCCTTCAATGAGCAGTTCTTC
D gene: -; V gene: TRBV14; CDR3 length: 13; J gene: TRBJ2-7; clone size: -; CDR3 protein: CASSQGFRREQYF; CDR3 DNA: TGTGCCAGCAGCCAGGGCTTCCGGCGTGAGCAGTACTTC
D gene: -; V gene: TRBV2; CDR3 length: 13; J gene: TRBJ1-1; clone size: -; CDR3 protein: CASSGQLNTEAFF; CDR3 DNA: TGTGCCAGCAGCGGACAGCTGAACACTGAAGCTTTCTTT
D gene: -; V gene: TRBV28; CDR3 length: 17; J gene: TRBJ2-1; clone size: -; CDR3 protein: CASSLNSPAMGYNEQFF; CDR3 DNA: TGTGCCAGCAGTTTGAATTCCCCGGCTATGGGGTACAATGAGCAGTTCTTC
D gene: -; V gene: TRBV15; CDR3 length: 14; J gene: TRBJ2-6; clone size: many; CDR3 protein: CASRDGAGANVLTF; CDR3 DNA: TGTGCCTCACGGGATGGGGCTGGGGCCAACGTCCTGACTTTC
D gene: -; V gene: TRBV28; CDR3 length: 12; J gene: TRBJ1-1; clone size: -; CDR3 protein: CASSPPSTEAFF; CDR3 DNA: TGTGCCAGCAGTCCCCCGAGCACTGAAGCTTTCTTT
D gene: -; V gene: TRBV28; CDR3 length: 12; J gene: TRBJ2-5; clone size: few; CDR3 protein: CASRGIQETQYF; CDR3 DNA: TGTGCCAGCAGGGGGATTCAAGAGACCCAGTACTTC
D gene: -; V gene: TRBV4-3; CDR3 length: 12; J gene: TRBJ2-1; clone size: -; CDR3 protein: CTSSQRGIEQFF; CDR3 DNA: TGCACCAGCAGCCAGAGGGGAATTGAGCAGTTCTTC
D gene: TRBD2; V gene: TRBV20-1; CDR3 length: 14; J gene: TRBJ2-1; clone size: many; CDR3 protein: CSASPGLVGNEQFF; CDR3 DNA: TGCAGTGCTAGCCCGGGACTAGTAGGCAATGAGCAGTTCTTC
D gene: -; V gene: TRBV29-1; CDR3 length: 17; J gene: TRBJ2-7; clone size: few; CDR3 protein: CSVGWGLTHVGGGEQYF; CDR3 DNA: TGCAGCGTGGGCTGGGGACTCACTCATGTTGGAGGAGGCGAGCAGTACTTC
D gene: TRBD1; V gene: TRBV9; CDR3 length: 13; J gene: TRBJ2-7; clone size: few; CDR3 protein: CASSVATGGEQYF; CDR3 DNA: TGTGCCAGCAGCGTAGCTACAGGGGGCGAGCAGTACTTC
D gene: -; V gene: TRBV7-2; CDR3 length: 15; J gene: TRBJ2-1; clone size: -; CDR3 protein: CASSFGSTTYNEQFF; CDR3 DNA: TGTGCCAGCAGCTTTGGGAGTACCACCTACAATGAGCAGTTCTTC
D gene: -; V gene: TRBV5-4; CDR3 length: 11; J gene: TRBJ1-2; clone size: -; CDR3 protein: CASSATGQYTF; CDR3 DNA: TGTGCCAGCAGCGCTACAGGGCAATACACCTTC
D gene: TRBD1; V gene: TRBV19; CDR3 length: 15; J gene: TRBJ1-5; clone size: few; CDR3 protein: CASSMFGTANQPQHF; CDR3 DNA: TGTGCCAGTAGTATGTTTGGGACAGCCAATCAGCCCCAGCATTTT
D gene: TRBD2; V gene: TRBV6-5; CDR3 length: 16; J gene: TRBJ2-2; clone size: few; CDR3 protein: CASSYTSGSLSGELFF; CDR3 DNA: TGTGCCAGCAGTTATACTAGCGGGAGCCTCAGCGGGGAGCTGTTTTTT
D gene: -; V gene: TRBV20-1; CDR3 length: 15; J gene: TRBJ2-5; clone size: few; CDR3 protein: CSAGPPSSDQETQYF; CDR3 DNA: TGCAGTGCCGGACCTCCTAGCAGCGATCAAGAGACCCAGTACTTC
D gene: TRBD2; V gene: TRBV20-1; CDR3 length: 16; J gene: TRBJ2-5; clone size: many; CDR3 protein: CSARGTSGMSRETQYF; CDR3 DNA: TGCAGTGCTAGGGGGACTAGCGGGATGAGTCGAGAGACCCAGTACTTC
D gene: TRBD1; V gene: TRBV20-1; CDR3 length: 13; J gene: TRBJ1-1; clone size: few; CDR3 protein: CSAGRTGGTEAFF; CDR3 DNA: TGCAGTGCGGGCAGGACAGGGGGCACTGAAGCTTTCTTT
D gene: TRBD1; V gene: TRBV12-3/TRBV12-4; CDR3 length: 16; J gene: TRBJ1-5; clone size: many; CDR3 protein: CASSPGDRASNQPQHF; CDR3 DNA: TGTGCCAGCAGTCCAGGGGACAGGGCTAGCAATCAGCCCCAGCATTTT
D gene: -; V gene: TRBV10-2; CDR3 length: 13; J gene: TRBJ1-1; clone size: -; CDR3 protein: CASSEDRRGEAFF; CDR3 DNA: TGCGCCAGCAGTGAGGATCGGAGGGGAGAAGCTTTCTTT
D gene: TRBD1; V gene: TRBV7-9; CDR3 length: 14; J gene: TRBJ1-1; clone size: many; CDR3 protein: CASSLTGGHTEAFF; CDR3 DNA: TGTGCCAGCAGCCTGACAGGGGGTCACACTGAAGCTTTCTTT
D gene: -; V gene: TRBV12-3/TRBV12-4; CDR3 length: 14; J gene: TRBJ1-5; clone size: -; CDR3 protein: CASSLRDPNQPQHF; CDR3 DNA: TGTGCCAGCAGTTTGAGGGACCCAAATCAGCCCCAGCATTTT
D gene: -; V gene: TRBV7-9; CDR3 length: 16; J gene: TRBJ2-3; clone size: many; CDR3 protein: CASSLGQTQTTDTQYF; CDR3 DNA: TGTGCCAGCAGCTTAGGACAGACCCAAACCACAGATACGCAGTATTTT
D gene: -; V gene: TRBV3-1; CDR3 length: 13; J gene: TRBJ1-5; clone size: few; CDR3 protein: CASSQASGQPQHF; CDR3 DNA: TGTGCCAGCAGCCAAGCTTCAGGGCAGCCCCAGCATTTT
D gene: -; V gene: TRBV4-1; CDR3 length: 15; J gene: TRBJ2-1; clone size: -; CDR3 protein: CASSQPGATYNEQFF; CDR3 DNA: TGCGCCAGCAGCCAACCGGGGGCCACCTACAATGAGCAGTTCTTC
D gene: -; V gene: TRBV18; CDR3 length: 16; J gene: TRBJ1-6; clone size: few; CDR3 protein: CASSPQAANYNSPLHF; CDR3 DNA: TGTGCCAGCTCACCACAGGCAGCGAATTATAATTCACCCCTCCACTTT
D gene: -; V gene: TRBV3-1; CDR3 length: 13; J gene: TRBJ1-1; clone size: many; CDR3 protein: CASSRFGNTEAFF; CDR3 DNA: TGTGCCAGCAGTCGTTTCGGGAACACTGAAGCTTTCTTT
D gene: -; V gene: TRBV18; CDR3 length: 16; J gene: TRBJ2-3; clone size: many; CDR3 protein: CASSPPGGRTMDTQYF; CDR3 DNA: TGTGCCAGCTCACCTCCCGGGGGACGCACCATGGATACGCAGTATTTT
D gene: TRBD1; V gene: TRBV28; CDR3 length: 14; J gene: TRBJ1-6; clone size: many; CDR3 protein: CASSQRGDRGALHF; CDR3 DNA: TGTGCCAGCAGTCAAAGGGGGGACAGGGGGGCCCTCCACTTT
D gene: -; V gene: TRBV6-5; CDR3 length: 14; J gene: TRBJ2-5; clone size: many; CDR3 protein: CASSYDRESATQYF; CDR3 DNA: TGTGCCAGCAGTTACGATAGGGAATCCGCGACCCAGTACTTC
D gene: -; V gene: TRBV7-6; CDR3 length: 13; J gene: TRBJ2-1; clone size: -; CDR3 protein: CASSSGQSNEQFF; CDR3 DNA: TGTGCCAGCAGCTCAGGACAGTCCAATGAGCAGTTCTTC
D gene: -; V gene: TRBV7-6; CDR3 length: 14; J gene: TRBJ1-1; clone size: -; CDR3 protein: CASSSTPQTGEAFF; CDR3 DNA: TGTGCCAGCAGCTCTACTCCACAGACGGGGGAAGCTTTCTTT
D gene: -; V gene: TRBV29-1; CDR3 length: 12; J gene: TRBJ1-3; clone size: few; CDR3 protein: CSVRDAGNTIYF; CDR3 DNA: TGCAGCGTTCGGGATGCTGGAAACACCATATATTTT